These 19 T cell receptor beta chains were sequenced from one sample in a study of cytomegalovirus exposure and HLA in healthy donors. Researchers ran the PCR with 60 Vbeta and 13 Jbeta primers. Libraries were prepared by immunoSEQ multiplex PCR; TCRdb keeps only in-frame clonotypes and omits some of them. Among some 120,000 clones listed, 9% to 10% were seen once. The sample consisted of PBMCs. All receptors derive from a man under 40 in good health and CMV-seronegative.

This clone was found a few times. This chain connects TRBV5-5 to TRBJ2-7; 15 nucleotides match TRBD2. Germline lookup yields CDR1 SGHKS and CDR2 YYEKEE (reference sequence). J gave up 10 bases and V 6 bases, and 8 bases lay outside the gene matches. The CDR3 has 14 amino acids. The CDR3 sequence is CASTRTSGGGQQYF. In DNA form, the CDR3 reads TGTGCCAGCACCCGGACTAGCGGGGGGGGGCAACAGTACTTC.

This clone occurred a few times. This sequence joins TRBV7-2 and TRBJ2-7, with 8 bases matching TRBD2. This CDR3 comprises 16 residues. Germline V gene sequence: CDR1 SGHTA, CDR2 FQGNSA. J was trimmed by 6 bases and V by 5 bases; bases with no gene match: 15. The CDR3 reads CASSPPVGGRYREQYF. In DNA form, the CDR3 reads TGTGCCAGCAGCCCACCGGTTGGCGGGAGGTATCGCGAGCAGTACTTC.

Many counts were recorded for this clone. J is TRBJ1-1 and V is TRBV6-5; TRBD1 aligns across 9 bases. Germline values: CDR1 MNHEY, CDR2 SVGAGI. The CDR3 runs 14 residues. V lost 2 bases, J lost 7 bases, and 5 bases stayed unmatched. CDR3 DNA: TGTGCCAGCAGTTACGACAGGGGGAATAATGAAGCTTTCTTT. Translation: CASSYDRGNNEAFF.

Turning to this clone: A read error may produce the germline difference seen at one junction end. This rearrangement joins TRBV5-1 to TRBJ2-5, with TRBD2 matching over 13 bases. This CDR3 has 18 amino acids. CDR1 and CDR2 from the germline V gene are SGHRS and YFSETQ. This chain's CDR3 is CASSLRTSGSLVGEAQYF. DNA for the CDR3: TGCGCCAGCAGCTTGAGGACTAGCGGGAGTTTAGTCGGAGAGGCCCAGTACTTC.

There are a few counts of this clone. This sequence joins TRBV5-4 and TRBJ1-1; TRBD1 is a possible D gene (5 bases). V was trimmed by 2 bases and J by 1 base, leaving 6 bases between them. This CDR3 has 13 amino acids. CDR1 is SGHNT, CDR2 YYREEE, per germline (reference sequence). The CDR3 loop reads CASSFRGNTEAFF. In DNA form, the CDR3 reads TGTGCCAGCAGCTTTAGGGGGAACACTGAAGCTTTCTTT. Looking up the rest from reference TRBV5-4 and TRBJ1-1 gives the full variable domain: ETGVTQSPTHLIKTRGQQVTLRCSSQSGHNTVSWYQQALGQGPQFIFQYYREEENGRGNFPPRFSGLQFPNYSSELNVNALELDDSALYLCASSFRGNTEAFFGQGTRLTVV.

This sequence joins TRBV7-3 and TRBJ2-3; 7 nucleotides match TRBD1. Germline lookup yields CDR1 SGHTA and CDR2 FQGTGA. The J segment lost 0 bases and the V segment lost 2 bases, leaving 8 bases of the junction unmatched. CDR3 length: 17 residues. The CDR3 loop reads CASSLGTVTTSTDTQYF. The CDR3 region has the DNA TGTGCCAGCAGCTTAGGGACAGTAACTACTAGCACAGATACGCAGTATTTT.

The chain recombines TRBV11-2 with TRBJ2-5, with TRBD2 identical over 13 bases. V lost 0 bases and J lost 4; bases outside the gene matches: 11. This CDR3 comprises 19 residues. Per germline, CDR1 SGHAT and CDR2 FQNNGV. The CDR3 reads CASSLDLRTSGSRRETQYF. CDR3 nucleotide sequence: TGTGCCAGCAGCTTAGACCTACGGACTAGCGGGAGTAGACGAGAGACCCAGTACTTC.

The chain has TRBV7-8 and TRBJ2-7, with 12 bases aligning to TRBD2. Unmatched junction bases numbered 7, after V lost 6 bases and J lost 1 base. Germline CDR1 is SGHVS and CDR2 is FQNEAQ. The CDR3 contains 16 residues. The CDR3 here is CASSFTSGRPSYEQYF. CDR3 nucleotide sequence: TGTGCCAGCAGTTTCACTAGCGGGAGGCCATCCTACGAGCAGTACTTC.

This clone was counted only a few times. This chain links TRBV18 with TRBJ2-4, with 8 bases that match TRBD2. This CDR3 is 15 amino acids long. Losses at the gene ends were 3 bases for V and 2 bases for J; bases not matched to a gene: 3. CDR1 is KGHSH and CDR2 is LQKENI in the germline V gene. The CDR3 coding sequence is TGTGCCAGCTCACCGCGGGGGGTATCCAAAAACATTCAGTACTTC. This codes for CASSPRGVSKNIQYF.

This clone was recorded a few times. The chain uses TRBV7-2 and TRBJ1-6; D ambiguous. The germline V gene encodes CDR1 SGHTA and CDR2 FQGNSA. V dropped 6 bases and J dropped 0 bases, with 12 bases sitting between them. CDR3 length: 16 amino acids. The CDR3 DNA reads TGTGCCAGCAGTTCTAGCCGGGGCTCCTATAATTCACCCCTCCACTTT. Its translation is CASSSSRGSYNSPLHF.

The gene calls are TRBV12-5 and TRBJ1-1; maybe TRBD1 (5 bases). The CDR3 is 12 residues long. Trimming cost V 5 bases and J 6 bases, with 10 bases left between them. CDR1 LGHNT and CDR2 FRNRAP come from the germline V gene. The CDR3 spells CASGRGTAEAFF. CDR3 coding DNA: TGTGCTAGTGGTAGGGGTACCGCTGAAGCTTTCTTT.

The rearrangement joins TRBV30 to TRBJ1-2; 9 nucleotides match TRBD1. Germline V gene sequence: CDR1 GTSNPN, CDR2 SVGIG (reference sequence). This CDR3 has 13 amino acids. With 3 bases clipped from V and 4 bases from J, the junction kept 3 bases outside the gene matches. The CDR3: CAWSKGQGYGYTF. DNA of the CDR3: TGTGCCTGGAGCAAGGGACAGGGCTATGGCTACACCTTC.

This clone was found a few times. The V and J genes are TRBV10-3 and TRBJ1-6; 7 nucleotides agree with TRBD1. The V and J ends lost 2 bases and 5 bases, in that order; junction bases with no gene match: 0. The CDR3 has 14 amino acids. Germline assignment: CDR1 ENHRY and CDR2 SYGVKD. The CDR3 reads CAISEGQDNSPLHF. The DNA for the CDR3 is TGTGCCATCAGTGAGGGACAGGATAATTCACCCCTCCACTTT.

The V gene is TRBV4-3, the J gene TRBJ2-2; 7 bases agree with TRBD1. V lost 4 bases and J lost 4; bases outside the gene matches: 3. CDR3 length: 14 amino acids. In germline, CDR1 is LGHNA, CDR2 YSLEER. The CDR3 DNA is TGCGCCAGCAGCCCGAACAGGGGCACCGGGGAGCTGTTTTTT. Its protein product is CASSPNRGTGELFF.

This clone was seen a handful of times. The chain links TRBV2 to TRBJ2-7; the D is unclear. Trimming cost V 4 bases and J 7 bases, with 14 bases left between them. Germline V gene data show CDR1 as SNHLY and CDR2 as FYNNEI. This CDR3 contains 13 residues. The CDR3 sequence is CASSGDSIWEQYF. In DNA, the CDR3 is TGTGCCAGCAGTGGTGACTCTATTTGGGAGCAGTACTTC.

The sample holds a few counts of this clone. This sequence joins TRBV5-4 and TRBJ1-6; D unresolved. Germline CDR1 reads SGHNT; CDR2 reads YYREEE (reference sequence). The CDR3 is 16 amino acids. Trimming cost V 0 bases and J 6 bases, with 13 bases left between them. Written as DNA, the CDR3 is TGTGCCAGCAGCTTGGGTGGAGGCGAGCGTAATTCACCCCTCCACTTT. Protein product: CASSLGGGERNSPLHF.

There are a few counts of this clone. A junction end diverges from the germline sequence, so it may reflect a read error. The V call is TRBV7-7, the J call TRBJ2-5; 9 bases line up with TRBD2. The CDR3 is 14 residues long. The germline V gene encodes CDR1 SSHAT and CDR2 FNYEAQ (reference sequence). The CDR3 here is CASSLAGAEETQYF. Written as DNA, the CDR3 is TGTGCTAGCAGCTTAGCGGGAGCGGAAGAGACCCAGTACTTC.

This clone was counted only a few times. The chain uses TRBV11-3 and TRBJ2-7; D might be TRBD2 (6 bases). Germline CDR1 is SGHNT and CDR2 is YENEEA. The CDR3 runs 13 residues. Trimming took 5 bases from V and 12 from J, leaving 20 bases between them. The CDR3 nucleotides are TGTGCCAGCAGCCCATCCCCCGGGGGATGGCGGTACTTC. Translation gives CASSPSPGGWRYF.

The rearrangement links TRBV9 to TRBJ2-6; 8 bases map to TRBD1. CDR3 size: 18 residues. Trimming took 5 bases from V and 0 from J; bases not matched to a gene: 10. Germline CDR1 SGDLS, CDR2 YYNGEE. CDR3 in amino acids: CASSHPPDRVSGANVLTF. Here the CDR3 DNA reads TGTGCCAGCAGTCACCCCCCGGACAGGGTCTCTGGGGCCAACGTCCTGACTTTC.